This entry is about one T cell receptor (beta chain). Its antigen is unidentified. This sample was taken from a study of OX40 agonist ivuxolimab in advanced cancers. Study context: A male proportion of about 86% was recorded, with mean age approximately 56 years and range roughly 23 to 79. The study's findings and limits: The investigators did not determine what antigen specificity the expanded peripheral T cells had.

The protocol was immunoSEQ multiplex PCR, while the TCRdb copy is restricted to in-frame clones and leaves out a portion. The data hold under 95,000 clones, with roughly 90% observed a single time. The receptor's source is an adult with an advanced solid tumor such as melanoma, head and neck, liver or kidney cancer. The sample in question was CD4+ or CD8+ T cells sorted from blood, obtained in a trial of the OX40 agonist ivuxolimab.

The DNA of the CDR3 is TGTGCCAGCAGCCCAGGGAGAGGCGGGAGGGCCGAAGATACGCAGTATTTT. Translated: CASSPGRGGRAEDTQYF. The rearrangement links TRBV7-9 to TRBJ2-3, with 9 bases aligning to TRBD2. Germline CDR1 is SEHNR and CDR2 is FQNEAQ (reference sequence). V dropped 5 bases and J dropped 5; count of bases not matched to a gene: 14. The CDR3 sequence is 17 residues long.